Listed here are 5 T cell receptor beta chains from one sample, sequenced in a study of shared clonotypes between healthy human individuals. Clones were read by immunoSEQ multiplex PCR, and TCRdb kept only the in-frame ones, dropping some. The sample has roughly 770,000 clones, 90% to 97% seen once. Selected positively for CCR7 and CD45RO-negative, naive CD8 cells excluded terminally differentiated effector memory CD45RA+ cells. The sample was naive CD8+ T cells sorted from blood. These receptors were obtained from a man aged 30 to 45 in good health.

The chain uses TRBV29-1 and TRBJ2-1, with TRBD2 matching over 14 bases. The V gene's germline CDR1 is SQVTM and CDR2 ANQGSEA. The CDR3 contains 20 residues. V trimming: 7 bases; J trimming: 4 bases; junction bases outside the gene matches: 21. DNA of the CDR3: TGCAGCGCTATCACAGGGACCGGGACTAGCGGGAGTTCGGCTTACAATGAGCAGTTCTTC. It codes for CSAITGTGTSGSSAYNEQFF.

Worth noting for this clone: Other DNA sequences in this sample translate to the same CDR3. The chain recombines TRBV5-1 with TRBJ2-7, with 10 bases lining up with TRBD2. CDR3 length: 15 amino acids. Per germline, CDR1 SGHRS and CDR2 YFSETQ. The junction had 2 bases not matched to a gene; V was cut back by 0 bases and J by 2 bases. CDR3 in DNA: TGCGCCAGCAGCTTGGGACTAGCGGGTGCCTACGAGCAGTACTTC. It encodes CASSLGLAGAYEQYF. The full variable domain, its missing parts supplied by reference TRBV5-1 and TRBJ2-7, is KAGVTQTPRYLIKTRGQQVTLSCSPISGHRSVSWYQQTPGQGLQFLFEYFSETQRNKGNFPGRFSGRQFSNSRSEMNVSTLELGDSALYLCASSLGLAGAYEQYFGPGTRLTVT.

This clone was recorded once. V usage is TRBV7-6 and J usage is TRBJ2-7; 9 nucleotides agree with TRBD1. CDR3 length: 15 residues. V shed 5 bases and J 4 bases; nucleotides not matched to a gene: 9. Germline CDR1 is SGHVS and CDR2 is FNYEAQ. The DNA for the CDR3 is TGTGCCAGCAGCGGACCGGGACAGGGTCGGTACGAGCAGTACTTC. This encodes CASSGPGQGRYEQYF.

V usage is TRBV27 and J usage is TRBJ1-2; the D gene is possibly TRBD1 (5 bases). CDR3 size: 19 residues. With 2 bases removed from V and 4 bases from J, the gap between germline ends came to 26 bases. Germline V CDR1 and CDR2: MNHEY, SMNVEV (reference sequence). CDR3 sequence reads: CASSLNPGDGGPLFYGYTF. CDR3 bases: TGTGCCAGCAGTTTAAACCCCGGGGACGGTGGGCCCTTATTCTATGGCTACACCTTC.

V is TRBV19 and J is TRBJ2-3; possible D gene TRBD1, 6 bases. In germline, CDR1 is LNHDA, CDR2 SQIVND (reference sequence). The CDR3 loop spans 15 amino acids. With 6 bases removed from V and 1 base from J, the gap between germline ends came to 14 bases. This chain's CDR3 is CASSTTGLRTDTQYF. The DNA of the CDR3 is TGTGCCAGTAGCACGACAGGACTCCGCACAGATACGCAGTATTTT.